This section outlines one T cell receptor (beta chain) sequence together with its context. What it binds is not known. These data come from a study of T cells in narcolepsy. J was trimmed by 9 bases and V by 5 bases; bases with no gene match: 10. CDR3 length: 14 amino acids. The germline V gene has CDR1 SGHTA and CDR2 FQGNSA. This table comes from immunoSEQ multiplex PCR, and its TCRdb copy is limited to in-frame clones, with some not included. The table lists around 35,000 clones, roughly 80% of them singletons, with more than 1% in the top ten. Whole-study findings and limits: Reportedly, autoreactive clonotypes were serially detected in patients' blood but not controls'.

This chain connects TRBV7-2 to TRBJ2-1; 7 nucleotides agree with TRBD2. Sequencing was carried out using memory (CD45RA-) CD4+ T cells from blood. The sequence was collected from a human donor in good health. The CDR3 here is CASSRSRPSGEQFF. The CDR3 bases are TGTGCCAGCAGCCGTAGCCGGCCTAGCGGTGAGCAGTTCTTC.